This T cell receptor (beta chain) was recorded in a study of lymphopenia after photon versus proton radiotherapy. Profiled with immunoSEQ multiplex PCR; TCRdb holds only in-frame clones, not every one. The profile covers more than 45,000 clones, with about 88% appearing a single time and about 1.9% taken by the ten largest. Study-wide points: Proton therapy kept repertoires fairly stable, unlike photons, which gained effector/memory cells.

Remarks on this clone: Its antigen is as yet unknown.

The sequence came from a man aged 60 to 75 with pancreatic cancer. Material: peripheral blood, obtained from a patient treated with proton-based radiotherapy.

The CDR3 loop is CAWSQLMNTEAFF. In DNA form, the CDR3 reads TGTGCCTGGAGTCAACTGATGAACACTGAAGCTTTCTTT. J is TRBJ1-1 and V is TRBV30; D is ambiguous. Trimming took 2 bases from V and 0 from J, leaving 7 bases between them. Germline lookup yields CDR1 GTSNPN and CDR2 SVGIG (reference sequence). The CDR3 sequence is 13 residues long.